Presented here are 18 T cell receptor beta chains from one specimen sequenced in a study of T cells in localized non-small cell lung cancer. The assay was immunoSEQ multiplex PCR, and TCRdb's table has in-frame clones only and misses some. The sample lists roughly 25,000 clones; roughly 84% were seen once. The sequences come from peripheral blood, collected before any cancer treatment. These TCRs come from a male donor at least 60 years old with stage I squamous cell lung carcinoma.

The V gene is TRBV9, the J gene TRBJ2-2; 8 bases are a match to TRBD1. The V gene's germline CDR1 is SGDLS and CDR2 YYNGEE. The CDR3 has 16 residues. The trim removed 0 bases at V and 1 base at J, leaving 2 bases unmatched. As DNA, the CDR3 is TGTGCCAGCAGCGTAGTGACAGGGGAGAACACCGGGGAGCTGTTTTTT. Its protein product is CASSVVTGENTGELFF.

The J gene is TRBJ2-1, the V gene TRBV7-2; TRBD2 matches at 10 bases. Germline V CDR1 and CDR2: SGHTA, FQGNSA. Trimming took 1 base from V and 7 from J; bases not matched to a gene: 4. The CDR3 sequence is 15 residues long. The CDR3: CASSLGSGRPNEQFF. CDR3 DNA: TGTGCCAGCAGCTTAGGTAGCGGGAGGCCTAATGAGCAGTTCTTC.

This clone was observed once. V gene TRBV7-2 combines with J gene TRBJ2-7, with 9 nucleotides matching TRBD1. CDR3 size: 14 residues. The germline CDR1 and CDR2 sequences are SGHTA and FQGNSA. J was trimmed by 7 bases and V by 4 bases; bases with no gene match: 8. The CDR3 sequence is CASSSGTGTREQYF. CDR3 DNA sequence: TGTGCCAGCAGCTCCGGGACAGGGACCAGGGAGCAGTACTTC.

CDR3 sequence (DNA): TGTGCCAGCAGCTGGGACAGCTACGAGCAGTACTTC. It specifies CASSWDSYEQYF. The genes are TRBV5-6 and TRBJ2-7; 7 bases are shared with TRBD1. V gave up 3 bases and J gave up 3 bases; unmatched junction bases: 0. The germline gives CDR1 SGHDT, CDR2 YYEEEE. The CDR3 covers 12 residues.

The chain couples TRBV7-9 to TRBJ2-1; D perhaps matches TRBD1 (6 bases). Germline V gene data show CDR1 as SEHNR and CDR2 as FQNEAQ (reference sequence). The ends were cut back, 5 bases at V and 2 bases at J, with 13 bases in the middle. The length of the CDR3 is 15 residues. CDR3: CASSPSNRAYNEQFF. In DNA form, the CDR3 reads TGTGCCAGCAGCCCCTCAAACAGGGCCTACAATGAGCAGTTCTTC. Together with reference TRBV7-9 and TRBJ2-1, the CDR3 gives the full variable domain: DTGVSQNPRHKITKRGQNVTFRCDPISEHNRLYWYRQTLGQGPEFLTYFQNEAQLEKSRLLSDRFSAERPKGSFSTLEIQRTEQGDSAMYLCASSPSNRAYNEQFFGPGTRLTVL.

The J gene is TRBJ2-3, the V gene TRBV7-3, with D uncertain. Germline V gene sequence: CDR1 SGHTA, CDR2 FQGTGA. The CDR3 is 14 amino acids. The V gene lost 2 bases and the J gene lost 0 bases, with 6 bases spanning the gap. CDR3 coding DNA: TGTGCCAGCAGCTTACAACACAGCACAGATACGCAGTATTTT. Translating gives CASSLQHSTDTQYF.

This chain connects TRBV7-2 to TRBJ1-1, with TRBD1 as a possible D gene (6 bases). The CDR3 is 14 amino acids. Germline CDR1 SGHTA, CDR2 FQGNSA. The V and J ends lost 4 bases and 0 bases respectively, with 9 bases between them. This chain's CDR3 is CASSSGQMNTEAFF. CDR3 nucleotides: TGTGCCAGCAGCTCAGGACAGATGAACACTGAAGCTTTCTTT.

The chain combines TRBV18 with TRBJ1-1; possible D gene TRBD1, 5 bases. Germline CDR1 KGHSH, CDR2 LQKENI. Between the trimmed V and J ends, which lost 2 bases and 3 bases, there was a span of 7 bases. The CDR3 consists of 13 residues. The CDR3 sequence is CASSPGAYTEAFF. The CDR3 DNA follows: TGTGCCAGCTCACCAGGGGCGTACACTGAAGCTTTCTTT.

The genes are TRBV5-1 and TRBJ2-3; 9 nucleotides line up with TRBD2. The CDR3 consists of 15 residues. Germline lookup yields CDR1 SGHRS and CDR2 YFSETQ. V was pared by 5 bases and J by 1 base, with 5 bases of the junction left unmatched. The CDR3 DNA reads TGCGCCAGCAGGGAGCGGGGGGACGGCACAGATACGCAGTATTTT. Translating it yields CASRERGDGTDTQYF. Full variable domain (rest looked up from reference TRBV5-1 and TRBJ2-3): KAGVTQTPRYLIKTRGQQVTLSCSPISGHRSVSWYQQTPGQGLQFLFEYFSETQRNKGNFPGRFSGRQFSNSRSEMNVSTLELGDSALYLCASRERGDGTDTQYFGPGTRLTVL.

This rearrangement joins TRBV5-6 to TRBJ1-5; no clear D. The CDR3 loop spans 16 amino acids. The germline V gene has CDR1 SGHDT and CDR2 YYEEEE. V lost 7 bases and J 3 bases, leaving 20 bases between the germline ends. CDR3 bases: TGTGCCAGCTTCGACGGGAAGCGTGTGCCCAATCAGCCCCAGCATTTT. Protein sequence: CASFDGKRVPNQPQHF.

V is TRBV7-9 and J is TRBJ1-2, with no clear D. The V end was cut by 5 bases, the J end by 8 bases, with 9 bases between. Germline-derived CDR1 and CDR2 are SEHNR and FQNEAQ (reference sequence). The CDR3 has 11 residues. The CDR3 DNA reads TGTGCCAGCAGCAAAGAACAAGGCTACACCTTC. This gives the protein CASSKEQGYTF.

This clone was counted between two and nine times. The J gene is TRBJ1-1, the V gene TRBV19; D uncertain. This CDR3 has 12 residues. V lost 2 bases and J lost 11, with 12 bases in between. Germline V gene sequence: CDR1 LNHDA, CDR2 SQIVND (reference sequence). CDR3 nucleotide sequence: TGTGCCAGTAGTATAAGGGTTGGAGTCGCTTTCTTT. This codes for CASSIRVGVAFF.

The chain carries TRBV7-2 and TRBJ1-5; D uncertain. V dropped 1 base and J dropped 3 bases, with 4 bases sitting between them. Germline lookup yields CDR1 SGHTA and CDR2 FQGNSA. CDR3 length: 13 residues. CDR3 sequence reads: CASSLEANQPQHF. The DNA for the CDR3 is TGTGCCAGCAGCTTAGAAGCCAATCAGCCCCAGCATTTT.

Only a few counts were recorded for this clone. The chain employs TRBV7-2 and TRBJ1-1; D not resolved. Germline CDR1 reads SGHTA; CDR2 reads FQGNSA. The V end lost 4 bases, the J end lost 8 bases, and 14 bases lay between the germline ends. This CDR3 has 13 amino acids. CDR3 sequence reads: CASSSRPREEAFF. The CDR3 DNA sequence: TGTGCCAGCAGCTCCCGGCCGAGGGAAGAAGCTTTCTTT.

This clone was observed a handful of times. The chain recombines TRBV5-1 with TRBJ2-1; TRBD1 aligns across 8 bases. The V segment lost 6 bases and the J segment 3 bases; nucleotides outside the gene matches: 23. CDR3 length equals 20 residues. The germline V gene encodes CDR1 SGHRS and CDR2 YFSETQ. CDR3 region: CASKGVRTGLPRNFYNEQFF. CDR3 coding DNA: TGCGCCAGCAAAGGGGTGAGGACAGGGCTCCCTCGGAACTTCTACAATGAGCAGTTCTTC. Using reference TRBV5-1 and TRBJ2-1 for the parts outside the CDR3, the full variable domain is KAGVTQTPRYLIKTRGQQVTLSCSPISGHRSVSWYQQTPGQGLQFLFEYFSETQRNKGNFPGRFSGRQFSNSRSEMNVSTLELGDSALYLCASKGVRTGLPRNFYNEQFFGPGTRLTVL.

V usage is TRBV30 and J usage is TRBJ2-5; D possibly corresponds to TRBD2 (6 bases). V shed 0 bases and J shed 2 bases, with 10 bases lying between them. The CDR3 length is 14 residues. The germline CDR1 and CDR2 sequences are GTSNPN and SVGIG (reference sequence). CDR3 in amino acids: CAWSVGGQQETQYF. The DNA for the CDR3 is TGTGCCTGGAGTGTAGGAGGGCAACAAGAGACCCAGTACTTC.

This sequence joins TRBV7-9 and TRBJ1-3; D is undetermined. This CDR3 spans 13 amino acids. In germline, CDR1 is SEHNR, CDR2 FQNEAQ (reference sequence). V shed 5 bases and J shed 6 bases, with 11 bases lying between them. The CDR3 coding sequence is TGTGCCAGCAGCCTTGGACTTGTAAACACCATATATTTT. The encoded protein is CASSLGLVNTIYF.

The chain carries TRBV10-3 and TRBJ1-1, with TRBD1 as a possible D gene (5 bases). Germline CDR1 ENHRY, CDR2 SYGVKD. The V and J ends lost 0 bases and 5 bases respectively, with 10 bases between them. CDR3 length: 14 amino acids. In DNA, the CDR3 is TGTGCCATCAGTGAGTCGCCTGGGACGACTGAAGCTTTCTTT. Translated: CAISESPGTTEAFF.